Presented here are 19 T cell receptor beta chains from one specimen sequenced in a study of shared clonotypes between healthy human individuals. Here immunoSEQ multiplex PCR was the method, and the copy in TCRdb shows in-frame clones only, minus some. The sample records approximately 1.4 million clones, around 98% being singletons. Sequenced: naive CD4+ T cells sorted from blood. Stated subset: CD45RA+ positively selected. These receptors originate from a man younger than 40 in good health.

The chain recombines TRBV7-2 with TRBJ1-2, with D uncertain. The CDR3 totals 18 residues. Germline CDR1 and CDR2: SGHTA and FQGNSA. Trimming left V 1 base short and J 7 bases short, with 25 bases between. The CDR3 reads CASSLDINTGGRESGYTF. The DNA for the CDR3 is TGTGCCAGCAGCTTAGATATTAATACGGGAGGGCGGGAATCTGGCTACACCTTC.

The count of this clone is one. The DNA of the CDR3 is TGTGCCAGCAGTCAGGGTGCATCCGGGGAGCTGTTTTTT. Its protein product is CASSQGASGELFF. The gene calls are TRBV28 and TRBJ2-2; D might be TRBD1 (5 bases). CDR1 and CDR2 (germline): MDHEN, SYDVKM. Trimming cost V 5 bases and J 6 bases, with 10 bases left between them. The CDR3 runs to 13 residues. The complete variable domain, with remaining parts taken from reference TRBV28 and TRBJ2-2, reads DVKVTQSSRYLVKRTGEKVFLECVQDMDHENMFWYRQDPGLGLRLIYFSYDVKMKEKGDIPEGYSVSREKKERFSLILESASTNQTSMYLCASSQGASGELFFGEGSRLTVL.

The gene calls are TRBV9 and TRBJ2-3; TRBD2 aligns across 8 bases. CDR1 and CDR2 (germline): SGDLS, YYNGEE. The CDR3 has 15 residues. The V and J ends lost 5 bases and 2 bases, in that order; junction bases with no gene match: 7. This chain's CDR3 is CASSHLLADTDTQYF. CDR3 in DNA: TGTGCCAGCAGTCACCTACTAGCGGACACAGATACGCAGTATTTT.

The chain has TRBV19 and TRBJ1-5, with D maybe TRBD1 (5 bases). CDR1 LNHDA and CDR2 SQIVND come from the germline V gene (reference sequence). This CDR3 region has 17 residues. Between the trimmed V and J ends, which lost 4 bases and 0 bases, there was a span of 16 bases. The CDR3 coding sequence is TGTGCCAGTAGTACCCACGAGGGGTTATATAGCAATCAGCCCCAGCATTTT. Protein sequence: CASSTHEGLYSNQPQHF.

Worth noting for this clone: Other DNA sequences in this sample translate to the same CDR3. This rearrangement joins TRBV7-2 to TRBJ2-1, with D perhaps assigned TRBD1 or TRBD2 (5 bases each). The CDR3 sequence is 15 residues long. Per the germline V gene, CDR1 is SGHTA and CDR2 is FQGNSA. V was clipped by 1 base and J by 0 bases, with 7 bases between them. The CDR3 reads CASSLGGTSYNEQFF. CDR3 sequence (DNA): TGTGCCAGCAGCTTAGGGGGGACCTCCTACAATGAGCAGTTCTTC.

This chain connects TRBV5-6 to TRBJ1-5; TRBD1 is a possible D gene (5 bases). V was cut by 0 bases and J by 2 bases, with 9 bases left in between. CDR1 and CDR2 (germline): SGHDT, YYEEEE. The CDR3 has 15 amino acids. As DNA, the CDR3 is TGTGCCAGCAGCTTGGTGGGGGATGGCAATCAGCCCCAGCATTTT. As protein: CASSLVGDGNQPQHF.

This chain connects TRBV28 to TRBJ1-2, with D perhaps matching TRBD1 (5 bases). The CDR3 has 13 residues. V was pared by 6 bases and J by 6 bases, with 14 bases between. From germline, CDR1 is MDHEN and CDR2 SYDVKM. The CDR3 region has the DNA TGTGCCAGCAGCCTCAGGGTCTCAGATGGCTACACCTTC. Amino acid sequence: CASSLRVSDGYTF.

The V and J genes are TRBV19 and TRBJ2-7, with 13 bases matching TRBD2. This CDR3 has 13 amino acids. Germline-derived CDR1 and CDR2 are LNHDA and SQIVND (reference sequence). V lost 9 bases, J lost 7 bases, and 6 bases stayed unmatched. The CDR3 loop reads CASRGLAGYEQYF. The CDR3 DNA reads as TGTGCCAGCAGGGGACTAGCGGGGTATGAGCAGTACTTC.

The chain has TRBV14 and TRBJ2-2, with a tentative D call TRBD2 (5 bases). Trimming took 0 bases from V and 3 from J, leaving 8 bases between them. This CDR3 has 15 amino acids. CDR1 is SGHDN, CDR2 FVKESK, per germline. CDR3 residues: CASSQERTYTGELFF. The CDR3 DNA is TGTGCCAGCAGCCAAGAGAGGACTTACACCGGGGAGCTGTTTTTT.

The J gene is TRBJ2-2, the V gene TRBV7-9; D is ambiguous. Deletions cut 4 bases from V and 7 bases from J, with 4 bases between. Germline V lookup: CDR1 SEHNR, CDR2 FQNEAQ (reference sequence). This CDR3 is 11 amino acids long. The CDR3 coding sequence is TGTGCCAGCAGCTACAACGGGGAGCTGTTTTTT. This encodes CASSYNGELFF.

The V and J genes are TRBV6-6 and TRBJ1-1, with 11 bases identical to TRBD1. The V gene's germline CDR1 is MNHNY and CDR2 SVGAGI (reference sequence). The CDR3 is 16 residues long. J was trimmed by 1 base and V by 4 bases; bases with no gene match: 5. The CDR3 spells CASSSSGQGGNTEAFF. The CDR3 DNA reads as TGTGCCAGCAGTTCCTCGGGACAGGGGGGGAACACTGAAGCTTTCTTT.

As for this clone: Mismatch with germline at one junction end may stem from a read error. The rearrangement joins TRBV19 to TRBJ1-1; tentative D call: TRBD1 (6 bases). Germline values: CDR1 LNHDA, CDR2 SQIVND (reference sequence). This CDR3 has 13 amino acids. Here the CDR3 reads CASSRDTNTKAFF. DNA of the CDR3: TGTGCCAGTAGTCGGGACACGAACACTAAAGCTTTCTTT.

This chain joins TRBV11-2 and TRBJ2-7; 11 bases line up with TRBD2. Germline-derived CDR1 and CDR2 are SGHAT and FQNNGV. Losses at the gene ends were 4 bases for V and 3 bases for J; bases not matched to a gene: 8. CDR3 length equals 16 residues. The DNA of the CDR3 is TGTGCCAGCAGCTCTGGACTAGCGGGTGCTTACTACGAGCAGTACTTC. Translation: CASSSGLAGAYYEQYF. Full variable domain (rest looked up from reference TRBV11-2 and TRBJ2-7): EAGVAQSPRYKIIEKRQSVAFWCNPISGHATLYWYQQILGQGPKLLIQFQNNGVVDDSQLPKDRFSAERLKGVDSTLKIQPAKLEDSAVYLCASSSGLAGAYYEQYFGPGTRLTVT.

The chain carries TRBV7-3 and TRBJ1-1; tentative D call: TRBD1 (5 bases). CDR3 length equals 16 residues. Germline CDR1 is SGHTA and CDR2 is FQGTGA. V dropped 1 base and J dropped 2 bases, with 14 bases sitting between them. CDR3 protein: CASSLIGSQGNTEAFF. As DNA, the CDR3 is TGTGCCAGCAGCTTAATAGGTAGTCAGGGAAACACTGAAGCTTTCTTT.

The chain combines TRBV11-2 with TRBJ2-7; the D is unclear. The V and J ends lost 3 bases and 5 bases respectively, with 14 bases between them. This CDR3 spans 14 amino acids. Germline values: CDR1 SGHAT, CDR2 FQNNGV. CDR3 in amino acids: CASSFAQFVDEQYF. CDR3 DNA sequence: TGTGCCAGCAGCTTTGCCCAATTTGTGGACGAGCAGTACTTC.

Concerning this clone: The same CDR3 arises from other DNA sequences in this sample as well. The rearrangement links TRBV28 to TRBJ2-7; D is uncertain. The CDR3 has 14 residues. The germline V and J ends were trimmed by 3 bases and 2 bases, with 11 bases remaining between them. Germline CDR1 is MDHEN and CDR2 is SYDVKM. The DNA for the CDR3 is TGTGCCAGCAGTTTTCAAGGAATAACCTACGAGCAGTACTTC. Encoded protein: CASSFQGITYEQYF. The full variable domain, rest sourced from reference TRBV28 and TRBJ2-7, is DVKVTQSSRYLVKRTGEKVFLECVQDMDHENMFWYRQDPGLGLRLIYFSYDVKMKEKGDIPEGYSVSREKKERFSLILESASTNQTSMYLCASSFQGITYEQYFGPGTRLTVT.

The chain has TRBV7-8 and TRBJ2-2, with TRBD2 matching 11 bases. Germline loops: CDR1 SGHVS, CDR2 FQNEAQ. The CDR3 has 16 amino acids. V lost 5 bases, J lost 6 bases, and 8 bases stayed unmatched. The CDR3 DNA reads TGTGCCAGCAGCCGCCAGAGGACTAGCGGGTCCGGGGAGCTGTTTTTT. Amino acid sequence: CASSRQRTSGSGELFF.

J is TRBJ2-3 and V is TRBV19; 7 bases fit TRBD1. CDR1 is LNHDA and CDR2 is SQIVND in the germline V gene (reference sequence). V was clipped by 7 bases and J by 1 base; unmatched bases: 8. CDR3 length: 15 residues. CDR3 loop: CASMELGQGTDTQYF. CDR3 DNA sequence: TGTGCCAGTATGGAACTCGGACAGGGCACAGATACGCAGTATTTT.

The rearrangement joins TRBV7-8 to TRBJ2-1; 7 nucleotides line up with TRBD2. This CDR3 spans 15 amino acids. Unmatched junction bases numbered 12, after V lost 5 bases and J lost 8 bases. Germline CDR1 reads SGHVS; CDR2 reads FQNEAQ. CDR3 DNA: TGTGCCAGCAGCAAAGGACGGGATCGGGGGGATGAGCAGTTCTTC. Translation gives CASSKGRDRGDEQFF.